This TCR beta chain derives from a study of blood T cell repertoires in COVID-19 (dated by TCRdb to 2018 to 2020). Regarding the complete study: The collaborator samples originated in the United States, Italy and Spain and spanned the acute and convalescent phases of COVID-19. The repertoires were released in a freely available public database meant as a resource for research on the immune response to SARS-CoV-2. The prospective study material was composed of cDNA or gDNA derived from T cells, B-cell-depleted T cells, or PBMCs. Where available, HLA class I and class II types were taken from metadata supplied by the sample provider and were not determined by assay-based typing. The samples were drawn from two sources: the first 160 participants of the ongoing ImmuneRACE study, and 950 to 1,500 subjects contributed by 6 global collaborators. Sample metadata almost always included a de-identified subject ID, COVID-19 status, age in years and sex. Subjects who had been exposed to COVID-19, were actively infected with it, or had recovered from it provided the deeply sampled blood TCRbeta repertoires that made up the dataset.

The CDR3 numbers 16 residues from cysteine through phenylalanine. Only the CDR3 DNA is retained, 48 bases long and in frame from the first base. From a lookup of the germline V gene, CDR1 and CDR2 are MNHEY and SVGAGI. Clipping removes 4 bases from V and 4 bases from J, with 7 as the unmatched junction base count. A remark on this clone: Its target antigen remains unknown. No much larger clonotype is one base removed from it; base qualities were not supplied.

Whole blood was collected in K2EDTA tubes by collaborating institutions according to the institutions' own protocols. For TCRbeta analysis, collaborators shipped samples as frozen whole blood, isolated PBMCs, or DNA extracted from either of those sample types. TCRbeta CDR3 regions were amplified from genomic DNA using the immunoSEQ Assay, a bias-controlled multiplex PCR. As for the original processing: The number of nucleated cells in each sample was estimated by amplification of reference gene primers within the assay. Sequence reads were collapsed and filtered to measure the absolute abundance of every unique TCRbeta CDR3 rearrangement. For each sample, productive Simpson clonality was calculated as the square root of Simpson's diversity index over productive rearrangements. The clones in this table, taken by TCRdb from immuneACCESS, are in-frame only. Not every clone is retained; where verified, under half of the shortfall comes from an unresolved V gene, and the cause of the rest is unknown. V and J calls and clone size are as listed in that table; D and trimming were resolved from the DNA. Within this sample are fewer than 250,000 clones, with about four fifths of them counted one time only. The ten largest clones add up to approximately 5% of the sample.

Overall results and qualifications from the work: The amount of clinical and demographic metadata varied by source and participant and was provided uncurated.

Specimen: peripheral blood. The rearranged segments are TRBV6-5 and TRBJ2-2, and TRBD1 matches 9 of the central bases. The sequence came from a woman aged 65 to 85 with active or convalescent COVID-19. The CDR3 region has the sequence CASSSWTGVATGELFF. The nucleotide sequence is given as TGTGCCAGCAGTTCATGGACAGGGGTGGCCACCGGGGAGCTGTTTTTT.